The 14 T cell receptor beta chains presented below share a single source sample, sequenced in a study of CD8+ T cells in alopecia areata. Investigators isolated RNA and reverse transcribed it into cDNA to act as the sequencing template. Profiled with immunoSEQ multiplex PCR; TCRdb holds only in-frame clones, not every one. The sample has 200,000 to 250,000 clones; 57% are singletons. This material consisted of CD4+ T cells sorted from blood, taken at week 0. These TCRs come from a human donor with alopecia areata.

V gene TRBV4-2 combines with J gene TRBJ2-3, with 8 bases aligning to TRBD2. Per the germline V gene, CDR1 is LGHNA and CDR2 is YNFKEQ. J gave up 4 bases and V 3 bases, and 18 bases lay outside the gene matches. The CDR3 is 19 residues long. The CDR3 loop is CASSHRTGAGGNVPDTQYF. As DNA, the CDR3 is TGTGCCAGCAGCCACCGCACCGGGGCGGGGGGAAATGTCCCAGATACGCAGTATTTT.

This clone was observed a handful of times. V is TRBV7-9 and J is TRBJ2-3; the D gene is possibly TRBD1 (5 bases). Trimming pared 8 bases from V and 0 bases from J, leaving 6 bases between. In germline, CDR1 is SEHNR, CDR2 FQNEAQ (reference sequence). CDR3 length: 12 residues. CDR3: CASGASTDTQYF. The DNA of the CDR3 is TGTGCCAGCGGGGCTAGCACAGATACGCAGTATTTT.

The chain joins TRBV25-1 to TRBJ2-1; maybe TRBD1 (5 bases). The germline CDR1 and CDR2 sequences are MGHDK and SYGVNS. Trimming pared 3 bases from V and 7 bases from J, leaving 16 bases between. The length of the CDR3 is 15 residues. CDR3 sequence (DNA): TGTGCCAGCAGTGATTTCGGCAGGGCAGTGAATGAGCAGTTCTTC. Translated: CASSDFGRAVNEQFF.

The chain carries TRBV7-9 and TRBJ1-5; D unclear. The CDR3 has 14 residues. From germline, CDR1 is SEHNR and CDR2 FQNEAQ (reference sequence). V dropped 2 bases and J dropped 4 bases, with 9 bases sitting between them. CDR3 amino acids: CASSLPGINQPQHF. The CDR3 nucleotides are TGTGCCAGCAGCTTACCCGGGATTAATCAGCCCCAGCATTTT.

This clone was seen a handful of times. This rearrangement joins TRBV5-1 to TRBJ2-7, with TRBD1 matching over 11 bases. The V and J ends lost 5 bases and 3 bases, in that order; junction bases with no gene match: 4. This CDR3 has 14 amino acids. The germline gives CDR1 SGHRS, CDR2 YFSETQ. CDR3 in DNA: TGCGCCAGCAGGGAGGGACAGGGGGTCTACGAGCAGTACTTC. Residues: CASREGQGVYEQYF.

This clone was seen more than once but under ten times. CDR3 DNA sequence: TGTGCCAGCAGCCGACGGGACAGCGAGTATACCCCCTACAATGAGCAGTTCTTC. Translated: CASSRRDSEYTPYNEQFF. V usage is TRBV7-2 and J usage is TRBJ2-1; 7 bases fit TRBD1. The CDR3 has 18 residues. J gave up 2 bases and V 5 bases, and 15 bases lay outside the gene matches. The germline CDR1 and CDR2 sequences are SGHTA and FQGNSA.

The rearrangement uses TRBV6-1 and TRBJ2-1; no reliable D call. In germline, CDR1 is MNHNS, CDR2 SASEGT. V lost 4 bases, J lost 2 bases, and 15 bases lay in between. The CDR3 is made up of 16 amino acids. The CDR3 loop is CASSGGSFETYNEQFF. CDR3 nucleotide sequence: TGTGCCAGCAGTGGGGGATCCTTCGAAACCTACAATGAGCAGTTCTTC.

The chain employs TRBV4-1 and TRBJ2-6; 10 nucleotides line up with TRBD2. J lost 0 bases, V lost 4 bases, and 12 bases had no gene match. The CDR3 contains 20 residues. Looked up from germline, CDR1 is MGHRA and CDR2 is YSYEKL. DNA of the CDR3: TGCGCCAGCAGCCTCCCGCCGGGACTAGCGACAACCTCTGGGGCCAACGTCCTGACTTTC. This sequence encodes CASSLPPGLATTSGANVLTF.

The chain recombines TRBV6-5 with TRBJ2-3; the D is unclear. Germline assignment: CDR1 MNHEY and CDR2 SVGAGI. The CDR3 has 12 residues. V was cut by 7 bases and J by 3 bases, with 8 bases left in between. The CDR3 protein is CASTAPTDTQYF. The CDR3 region has the DNA TGTGCCAGCACAGCCCCAACAGATACGCAGTATTTT.

This clone has a handful of counts. The chain couples TRBV18 to TRBJ2-3; 7 bases align to TRBD1. The CDR3 extends over 15 amino acids. Trimming at V came to 4 bases and at J to 0 bases, leaving 4 bases not matched to a gene. CDR1 and CDR2 (germline): KGHSH, LQKENI. The CDR3 sequence is CASSRDSVSTDTQYF. In DNA, the CDR3 is TGTGCCAGCTCACGGGACAGCGTCAGCACAGATACGCAGTATTTT.

The chain links TRBV7-2 to TRBJ2-3; D is uncertain. The germline V gene encodes CDR1 SGHTA and CDR2 FQGNSA. The CDR3 is 13 residues long. Trimming pared 4 bases from V and 5 bases from J, leaving 10 bases between. CDR3 sequence reads: CASSSRMGDTQYF. The CDR3, as DNA: TGTGCCAGCAGCTCGAGGATGGGAGATACGCAGTATTTT.

The gene calls are TRBV30 and TRBJ2-3, with D unclear. V was clipped by 2 bases and J by 2 bases, with 5 bases between them. This CDR3 is 12 amino acids long. Germline CDR1 reads GTSNPN; CDR2 reads SVGIG (reference sequence). CDR3 sequence (DNA): TGTGCCTGGAGTAGCGACACAGATACGCAGTATTTT. Protein sequence: CAWSSDTDTQYF.

The rearrangement joins TRBV29-1 to TRBJ2-7; D unresolved. V shed 6 bases and J shed 6 bases, with 18 bases lying between them. This CDR3 is 13 amino acids long. Germline CDR1 and CDR2: SQVTM and ANQGSEA. The CDR3 sequence: CSVNEMGRTEQYF. CDR3 nucleotide sequence: TGCAGCGTCAATGAGATGGGTCGGACCGAGCAGTACTTC.

The genes are TRBV6-6 and TRBJ2-7, with TRBD1 identical over 9 bases. The germline V gene has CDR1 MNHNY and CDR2 SVGAGI (reference sequence). CDR3 length: 15 amino acids. The V and J ends lost 5 bases and 3 bases, in that order; junction bases with no gene match: 8. This CDR3 reads CASSQADRGIYEQYF. The CDR3, as DNA: TGTGCCAGCAGTCAGGCGGACAGGGGTATCTACGAGCAGTACTTC.